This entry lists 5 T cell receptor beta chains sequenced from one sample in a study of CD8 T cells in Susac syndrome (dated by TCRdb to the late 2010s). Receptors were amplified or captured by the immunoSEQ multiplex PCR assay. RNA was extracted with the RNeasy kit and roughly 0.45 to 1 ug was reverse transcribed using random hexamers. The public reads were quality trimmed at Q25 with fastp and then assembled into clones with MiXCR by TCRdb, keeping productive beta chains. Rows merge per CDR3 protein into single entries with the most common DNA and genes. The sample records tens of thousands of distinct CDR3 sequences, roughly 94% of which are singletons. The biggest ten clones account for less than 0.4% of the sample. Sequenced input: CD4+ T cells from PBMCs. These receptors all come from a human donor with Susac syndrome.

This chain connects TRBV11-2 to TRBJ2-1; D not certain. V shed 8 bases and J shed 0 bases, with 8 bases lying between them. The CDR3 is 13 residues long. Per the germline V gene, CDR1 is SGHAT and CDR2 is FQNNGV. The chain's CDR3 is CASRSISYNEQFF. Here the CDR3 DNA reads TGTGCCAGCCGGTCGATCTCCTACAATGAGCAGTTCTTC.

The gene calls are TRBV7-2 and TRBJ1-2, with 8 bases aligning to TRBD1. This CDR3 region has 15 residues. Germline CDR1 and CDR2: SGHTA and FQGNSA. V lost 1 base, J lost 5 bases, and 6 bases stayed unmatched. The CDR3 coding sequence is TGTGCCAGCAGCTTAGGACTGACAGGGGCTTATGGCTACACCTTC. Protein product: CASSLGLTGAYGYTF.

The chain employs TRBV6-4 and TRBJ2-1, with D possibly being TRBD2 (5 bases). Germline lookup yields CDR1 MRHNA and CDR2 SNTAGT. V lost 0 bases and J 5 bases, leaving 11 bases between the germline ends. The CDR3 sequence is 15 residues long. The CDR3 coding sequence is TGTGCCAGCAGTGACTCTGGATCGACTAACAATGAGCAGTTCTTC. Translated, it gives CASSDSGSTNNEQFF.

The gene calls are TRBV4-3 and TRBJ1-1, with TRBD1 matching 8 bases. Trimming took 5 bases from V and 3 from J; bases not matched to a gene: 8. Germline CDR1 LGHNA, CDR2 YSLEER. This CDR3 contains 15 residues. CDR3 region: CASSTQGAGYTEAFF. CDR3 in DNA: TGCGCCAGCAGCACTCAGGGGGCAGGGTACACTGAAGCTTTCTTT.

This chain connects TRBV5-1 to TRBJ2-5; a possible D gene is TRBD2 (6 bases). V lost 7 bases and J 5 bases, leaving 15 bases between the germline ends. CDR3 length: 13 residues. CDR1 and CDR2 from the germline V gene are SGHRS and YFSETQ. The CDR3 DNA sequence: TGCGCCAGCCGGGCGGGGTCCCAGGAGACCCAGTACTTC. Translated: CASRAGSQETQYF. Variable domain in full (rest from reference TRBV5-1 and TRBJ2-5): KAGVTQTPRYLIKTRGQQVTLSCSPISGHRSVSWYQQTPGQGLQFLFEYFSETQRNKGNFPGRFSGRQFSNSRSEMNVSTLELGDSALYLCASRAGSQETQYFGPGTRLLVL.